The 18 T cell receptor beta chains reported below all come from one sample, sequenced in a study of blood T cell repertoires in COVID-19. Measured with immunoSEQ multiplex PCR; TCRdb has only the in-frame clones, and not every one. The data contain under 65,000 clones, 86% of them singletons. The source material was peripheral blood. All receptors derive from a man aged 60-69 years with acute or convalescent COVID-19.

The chain combines TRBV11-2 with TRBJ2-3; TRBD1 matches at 9 bases. Germline-derived CDR1 and CDR2 are SGHAT and FQNNGV. There are 14 residues in the CDR3. V shed 5 bases, J shed 1 base, and the junction held 1 base outside the gene matches. DNA for the CDR3: TGTGCCAGCAGCCGACAGGGGGGCACAGATACGCAGTATTTT. Translated, it gives CASSRQGGTDTQYF.

The chain has TRBV6-5 and TRBJ1-2; 12 bases fit TRBD1. J lost 3 bases, V lost 6 bases, and 5 bases had no gene match. Germline CDR1 reads MNHEY; CDR2 reads SVGAGI. The CDR3 has 15 residues. The CDR3 protein is CASSGRDRGHYGYTF. The CDR3 coding sequence is TGTGCCAGCAGCGGACGGGACAGGGGGCACTATGGCTACACCTTC.

This rearrangement joins TRBV21-1 to TRBJ2-1; TRBD2, as called in the table, went unchecked against the DNA. TRBV21-1 is a known pseudogene. This CDR3 is built from 18 residues. The CDR3 reads CASSEGLAESHPFNEQFF. The CDR3, as DNA: TGTGCCAGCAGCGAGGGACTAGCGGAGTCCCATCCCTTTAATGAGCAGTTCTTC.

The chain combines TRBV7-9 with TRBJ2-2, with D perhaps TRBD2 (6 bases). CDR3 length: 16 amino acids. The germline V and J ends were trimmed by 0 bases and 1 base, with 9 bases remaining between them. Looked up from germline, CDR1 is SEHNR and CDR2 is FQNEAQ (reference sequence). CDR3 protein: CASSLASGWNTGELFF. CDR3 nucleotides: TGTGCCAGCAGCTTAGCTAGCGGATGGAACACCGGGGAGCTGTTTTTT.

The rearrangement uses TRBV13 and TRBJ1-2, with D possibly being TRBD1 (6 bases). Trimming left V 3 bases short and J 6 bases short, with 14 bases between. This CDR3 is built from 14 residues. Per germline, CDR1 PRHDT and CDR2 FYEKMQ (reference sequence). CDR3: CASSFIRGNDGYTF. CDR3 DNA sequence: TGTGCCAGCAGCTTTATTAGGGGGAATGATGGCTACACCTTC.

The chain's CDR3 is CASSFTSGVYGYTF. The DNA of the CDR3 is TGTGCCAGCAGCTTCACGTCAGGGGTTTATGGCTACACCTTC. The chain has TRBV7-2 and TRBJ1-2; a weak D match, TRBD1 (6 bases). The V gene's germline CDR1 is SGHTA and CDR2 FQGNSA. The CDR3 contains 14 residues. With 3 bases removed from V and 5 bases from J, the gap between germline ends came to 13 bases.

The chain combines TRBV6-5 with TRBJ2-7; tentative D call: TRBD1 (6 bases). Germline V lookup: CDR1 MNHEY, CDR2 SVGAGI. V was pared by 6 bases and J by 1 base, with 10 bases between. The CDR3 runs to 13 residues. In nucleotides, the CDR3 is TGTGCCAGCAGGGGGGCTCGGTCCTACGAGCAGTACTTC. Its protein is CASRGARSYEQYF.

The rearrangement links TRBV3-1 (or the pseudogene TRBV3-2) to TRBJ1-2; 7 nucleotides align to TRBD1. The CDR3 covers 16 residues. Germline V gene lookup returns CDR1 LGHDT and CDR2 YNNKEL (reference sequence). V was pared by 0 bases and J by 8 bases, with 12 bases of the junction left unmatched. This CDR3 reads CASSQDQGTVLRGYTF. CDR3 DNA: TGTGCCAGCAGCCAAGATCAAGGGACAGTCCTGAGGGGCTACACCTTC.

The V and J genes are TRBV9 and TRBJ2-7; 13 bases are shared with TRBD2. The germline gives CDR1 SGDLS, CDR2 YYNGEE. This CDR3 contains 17 residues. V lost 4 bases to trimming and J lost 0 bases; unmatched junction nucleotides: 7. The CDR3 DNA follows: TGTGCCAGCAGCCCACTACGGACTAGCGGGGGCTCCTACGAGCAGTACTTC. Translation: CASSPLRTSGGSYEQYF. The whole variable domain, filled in from reference TRBV9 and TRBJ2-7, reads DSGVTQTPKHLITATGQRVTLRCSPRSGDLSVYWYQQSLDQGLQFLIQYYNGEERAKGNILERFSAQQFPDLHSELNLSSLELGDSALYFCASSPLRTSGGSYEQYFGPGTRLTVT.

This chain uses TRBV2 with TRBJ2-3; 8 nucleotides line up with TRBD2. The CDR3 has 16 amino acids. CDR1 is SNHLY, CDR2 FYNNEI, per germline. V lost 7 bases and J lost 1; bases outside the gene matches: 10. The CDR3 DNA reads as TGTGCCAGCAACGAGGGACTCGGGAGGGGCACAGATACGCAGTATTTT. It is translated as CASNEGLGRGTDTQYF. Filled out from reference TRBV2 and TRBJ2-3, the complete variable domain reads EPEVTQTPSHQVTQMGQEVILRCVPISNHLYFYWYRQILGQKVEFLVSFYNNEISEKSEIFDDQFSVERPDGSNFTLKIRSTKLEDSAMYFCASNEGLGRGTDTQYFGPGTRLTVL.

This clone was recorded a few times. The genes are TRBV9 and TRBJ2-2; 9 bases are shared with TRBD2. The CDR3 totals 16 residues. With V trimmed by 0 bases and J by 7 bases, 7 bases remained unmatched. Germline values: CDR1 SGDLS, CDR2 YYNGEE. The CDR3 DNA reads TGTGCCAGCAGCGTAGGGGGCGGGAGGGCCAGCGGGGAGCTGTTTTTT. Its translation: CASSVGGGRASGELFF.

The chain carries TRBV10-3 and TRBJ2-3; D uncertain. Germline assignment: CDR1 ENHRY and CDR2 SYGVKD. V was clipped by 3 bases and J by 2 bases, with 21 bases between them. This CDR3 has 18 residues. DNA of the CDR3: TGTGCCATCAGTGACCCTCCCGGATTTCGTGGAGCCACAGATACGCAGTATTTT. Its protein product is CAISDPPGFRGATDTQYF.

The rearrangement links TRBV19 to TRBJ1-2, with D tentatively TRBD1 (6 bases). Germline loops: CDR1 LNHDA, CDR2 SQIVND (reference sequence). This CDR3 has 14 residues. Trimming cost V 6 bases and J 5 bases, with 16 bases left between them. This chain's CDR3 is CASRTPGQEYGYTF. As DNA, the CDR3 is TGTGCCAGTAGAACCCCGGGACAAGAGTATGGCTACACCTTC.

V is TRBV6-5 and J is TRBJ1-2, with TRBD1 matching over 8 bases. Germline V gene data show CDR1 as MNHEY and CDR2 as SVGAGI. There are 12 residues in the CDR3. J lost 8 bases, V lost 8 bases, and 7 bases had no gene match. Here the CDR3 reads CASHRSGGGYTF. The DNA for the CDR3 is TGTGCCAGCCATAGATCAGGGGGCGGCTACACCTTC.

This rearrangement joins TRBV5-1 to TRBJ2-1; possible D gene TRBD2, 6 bases. The germline V and J ends were trimmed by 3 bases and 9 bases, with 19 bases remaining between them. This CDR3 region has 15 residues. The germline V gene has CDR1 SGHRS and CDR2 YFSETQ. CDR3 DNA: TGCGCCAGCAGCTCGACCGGGACTGCTCGGGGTGAGCAGTTCTTC. Residues: CASSSTGTARGEQFF.

The gene calls are TRBV25-1 and TRBJ1-6; TRBD1 might be the D (5 bases). Trimming took off 8 bases at V and 9 bases at J, with 11 bases between the two ends. The germline gives CDR1 MGHDK, CDR2 SYGVNS. The CDR3 totals 12 residues. The DNA of the CDR3 is TGTGCCAGCCGGGACTCCCGTTCACCCCTCCACTTT. This sequence encodes CASRDSRSPLHF.

The chain links TRBV6-2 or TRBV6-3 to TRBJ2-2; no definite D call. Per germline, CDR1 MNHEY and CDR2 SVGEGT. This CDR3 is built from 14 residues. Trimming stripped 0 bases from V and 4 bases from J, with 6 bases between. Here the CDR3 reads CASSYSPGTGELFF. The CDR3 region has the DNA TGTGCCAGCAGTTACTCTCCAGGCACCGGGGAGCTGTTTTTT.

The V and J genes are TRBV21-1 and TRBJ1-5. TRBV21-1 is a pseudogene segment. The CDR3 contains 15 residues. CDR3 in amino acids: CASSKCWRFGQPQHF. The CDR3 region has the DNA TGTGCCAGCAGCAAATGTTGGAGGTTCGGGCAGCCCCAGCATTTT.